This record concerns one T cell receptor beta chain sequence. The antigen is unknown. The repertoire was sequenced with immunoSEQ multiplex PCR; TCRdb's copy has only in-frame clones and lacks some. In the table there are about 2.4 million clones, 93% of which are singletons. Nashville, Tennessee was home to all donors, each a Caucasian adult. Splitting the CD4+ cells yielded a CD45RA+ naive subset and a CD45RA-negative memory subset. The CDR3 totals 15 residues. Germline V CDR1 and CDR2: SGHRS, YFSETQ. V lost 2 bases, J lost 2 bases, and 14 bases lay in between. The sample originates from a study of shared clonotypes between healthy human individuals. Study summary: CD4 naive cells filled three plates per donor, CD4 memory three, CD8 naive two and CD8 memory one. Study-level points and caveats: Sampling used blood alone; tissue repertoires probably differ.

The chain is built from TRBV5-1 and TRBJ2-7; D remains ambiguous. The source of this sequence is a man in his late teens or twenties in good health. Some clones in this sample may be carry-over from other donors' samples. The sequenced sample consisted of naive CD4+ T cells from PBMCs. Subset given: CD45RA+ positively selected. The CDR3 region is CASSFGPQGPYEQYF. CDR3 DNA sequence: TGCGCCAGCAGCTTCGGGCCCCAAGGTCCCTACGAGCAGTACTTC.